These T cell receptor beta chains were read from a single sample in a study of regulatory T cells in long-lasting Graves disease. TCRdb fed the multiplex PCR reads into MiXCR, producing one record per CDR3 protein. This table holds roughly 380,000 distinct CDR3 sequences, approximately 15% found once. Another study also made use of these data, one on T cells in Graves' hyperthyroidism and ophthalmopathy.

The sequencing here drew on peripheral blood mononuclear cells (PBMCs), taken at new diagnosis, from a patient treated with antithyroid drugs. All receptors come from a middle-aged man with Graves disease. The CDR3 runs from the conserved cysteine through the conserved F or W. Each record gives: D gene, V gene, J gene, clone size, CDR3 DNA, CDR3 protein. The D gene is left open where the match is weak. Clone size is stated in some rows and not others, as once, few, many or a class when expanded.

>-|TRBV5-1|TRBJ1-1|many
TGCGCCAGCAGCTTGGTGAGCATCCTTGGGGAAGCTTTCTTT
CASSLVSILGEAFF
>TRBD1|TRBV18|TRBJ1-5|-
TGTGCCAGCTCACCTACAGGGGGACATAGCAATCAGCCCCAGCATTTT
CASSPTGGHSNQPQHF
>-|TRBV7-9|TRBJ1-5|few
TGTGTCAGCAGCTTAGAGGGGGATAGCAATCAGCCCCAGCATTTT
CVSSLEGDSNQPQHF
>TRBD2|TRBV7-3|TRBJ2-1|many
TGTGCCAGCAGCCACGAGCGGGGGGGATATAATGAGCAGTTCTTC
CASSHERGGYNEQFF
>TRBD1|TRBV7-8|TRBJ2-7|few
TGTGCCAGCAGCTTCCCAAAAAACGGGACAGGGGGCCCATACGAGCAGTACTTC
CASSFPKNGTGGPYEQYF
>-|TRBV3-1|TRBJ2-7|-
TGTGCCAGCAGCCGACAGTACGAGCAGTACTTC
CASSRQYEQYF
>-|TRBV7-2|TRBJ1-4|-
TGTGCCAGCAGCCCACAGGGACGGGCGGAAAAACTGTTTTTT
CASSPQGRAEKLFF
>-|TRBV29-1|TRBJ1-2|few
TGCAGCGCTGGGGCCACTAACTATGGCTACACCTTC
CSAGATNYGYTF
>-|TRBV2|TRBJ2-3|-
TGTGCCAGCAGTGAACTTCTCGGCAGGGGCACAGATACGCAGTATTTT
CASSELLGRGTDTQYF
>-|TRBV7-2|TRBJ2-1|many
TGTGCCAGCAGCTTAGCACGGGTTTTAAATGAGCAGTTCTTC
CASSLARVLNEQFF
>-|TRBV24-1|TRBJ1-5|few
TGTGCCACCAGTGATCGAGTCAACAATCAGCCCCAGCATTTT
CATSDRVNNQPQHF
>-|TRBV5-6|TRBJ2-7|few
TGTGCCAGCAGCTTGGGTAAAGGGGTCAACGAGCAGTACTTC
CASSLGKGVNEQYF
>TRBD2|TRBV6-1|TRBJ2-5|many
TGTGCCAGCAGCCTAGCGGGGACCCTAGAGACCCAGTACTTC
CASSLAGTLETQYF
>TRBD2|TRBV27|TRBJ2-3|-
TGTGCCAGCAGTACTAGACTAGCGGGGGGCCATCTTAGCACAGATACGCAGTATTTT
CASSTRLAGGHLSTDTQYF
>-|TRBV28|TRBJ1-1|few
TGTGCCAGCAGTTCGGGGGAAGCGGACACTGAAGCTTTCTTT
CASSSGEADTEAFF
>TRBD1|TRBV24-1|TRBJ2-5|-
TGTGCCACCAGTGATACGGACGGGACAGGGAGCGAGACCCAGTACTTC
CATSDTDGTGSETQYF
>-|TRBV28|TRBJ2-1|few
TGTGCCAGCAGTTTTCTCGAGCGTACGGGGAATGAGCAGTTCTTC
CASSFLERTGNEQFF
>-|TRBV28|TRBJ1-4|many
TGTGCCAGCAGCAGATCTAATGAAAAACTGTTTTTT
CASSRSNEKLFF
>TRBD2|TRBV28|TRBJ2-7|many
TGTGCCAGCAGCCCGAGGGCGGGGGTATCCTACGAGCAGTACTTC
CASSPRAGVSYEQYF
>TRBD2|TRBV6-9|TRBJ2-1|many
TGTGCCAGCAGTTACGTCGTCGGGGAGGGTGAGCAGTTCTTC
CASSYVVGEGEQFF
>-|TRBV6-1|TRBJ1-6|many
TGTGCCTCCCGGCGGCTCGATAATTCACCCCTCCACTTT
CASRRLDNSPLHF
>-|TRBV2|TRBJ2-7|many
TGTGCCAGCAGTGTTGGCAGGGTAAACTCCTACGAGCAGTACTTC
CASSVGRVNSYEQYF
>-|TRBV7-9|TRBJ1-2|-
TGTGCCAGCAGCAACCGCTGGAGCGGCGGGGGTGGCTACACCTTC
CASSNRWSGGGGYTF
>TRBD2|TRBV10-2|TRBJ2-1|many
TGTGCCAGCGGGGCAGGGCGGACTAGCGGGGGGAGCTCCTACAATGAGCAGTTCTTC
CASGAGRTSGGSSYNEQFF
>TRBD1|TRBV24-1|TRBJ2-3|-
TGTGCCACCAGTGATTTCAGGGGGGATACGCAGTATTTT
CATSDFRGDTQYF
>-|TRBV2|TRBJ1-3|-
TGTGCCAGCAGTGAAGTTCAGGGAACTGGAAACACCATATATTTT
CASSEVQGTGNTIYF
>TRBD1|TRBV30|TRBJ2-1|-
TGTGCCTTCTCCGGGACAGGGAACAATGAGCAGTTCTTC
CAFSGTGNNEQFF
>TRBD2|TRBV9|TRBJ2-5|few
TGTGCCAGCAGCGCCGGGACTAACCAAGAGACCCAGTACTTC
CASSAGTNQETQYF
>-|TRBV7-8|TRBJ2-1|-
TGTGCCAGCAGCCTAACCCGCCCCGGGGATGAGCAGTTCTTC
CASSLTRPGDEQFF
>-|TRBV12-3/TRBV12-4|TRBJ2-1|once
TGTGCCAGCAGTTTTTGGGGATTGACTCCCCCCAATGAGCAGTTCTTC
CASSFWGLTPPNEQFF
>-|TRBV19|TRBJ1-2|few
TGTGCCAGTAGTATAAAGCCGGACAGCTATGGCTACACCTTC
CASSIKPDSYGYTF
>TRBD2|TRBV2|TRBJ2-4|many
TGTGCCAGCAGTGAATTGTTCCTAGCGGGGGGGAAAAACATTCAGTACTTC
CASSELFLAGGKNIQYF
>TRBD2|TRBV2|TRBJ2-1|-
TGTGCCAGCAACGGGAGGACACTAGGAGAGACCCGGTACTTC
CASNGRTLGETRYF
>-|TRBV5-1|TRBJ2-1|many
TGCGCCAGCAGCTTGGTCCTGACTCCCGATGGCGATGAGCAGTTCTTC
CASSLVLTPDGDEQFF
>-|TRBV6-1|TRBJ2-3|few
TGTGCCAGCAGTGAAGCGTTCGCGTACACAGATACGCAGTATTTT
CASSEAFAYTDTQYF
>-|TRBV5-1|TRBJ2-5|many
TGCGCCAGCAGGGGAGCGGGCAACCAAGAGACCCAGTACTTC
CASRGAGNQETQYF
>TRBD2|TRBV4-1|TRBJ2-1|few
TGCGCCAGCAGCCAAGATCGGTTGCCTAGCGGGGGGGCGAGGAATGAGCAGTTCTTC
CASSQDRLPSGGARNEQFF
>-|TRBV27|TRBJ2-7|-
TGTGCCAGCAGTCTAAGGGGTCTCGCCTACGAGCAGTACTTC
CASSLRGLAYEQYF
>TRBD1|TRBV20-1|TRBJ2-5|-
TGCAGTGCCCTAGGGGGCGAAGAGACCCAGTACTTC
CSALGGEETQYF
>-|TRBV3-1|TRBJ2-1|-
TGTGCCAGCAGCCAAGACCCCCCAGTGGTCCACAATGAGCAGTTCTTC
CASSQDPPVVHNEQFF
>TRBD1|TRBV30|TRBJ1-5|few
TGTGCCTGGAGCCGGGACAGGGGGTCTGTAGGCAATCAGCCCCAGCATTTT
CAWSRDRGSVGNQPQHF
>TRBD1|TRBV11-2|TRBJ1-6|many
TGTGCCAGCAGCTTGCAGACAGGGAGCTCCTATAATTCACCCCTCCACTTT
CASSLQTGSSYNSPLHF
>TRBD1|TRBV20-1|TRBJ2-7|many
TGCAGTGCTACCGGGACAGGGACGCGGTACGAGCAGTACTTC
CSATGTGTRYEQYF
>TRBD2|TRBV28|TRBJ2-3|many
TGTGCCAGCAGTGCGCGACTAGCGGGGGCCCGTAATACGCAGTATTTT
CASSARLAGARNTQYF
>TRBD1|TRBV6-1|TRBJ1-5|few
TGTGCCAGCAGTGCGATTACAGGGGGTAATCAGCCCCAGCATTTT
CASSAITGGNQPQHF
>TRBD1|TRBV20-1|TRBJ2-7|many
TGCAGCGCCCCCGGACAGGGGCCCTACGAGCAGTACTTC
CSAPGQGPYEQYF
>-|TRBV2|TRBJ2-1|many
TGTGCCAGCAGTGCGGGGGACAGACCCTACAATGAGCAGTTCTTC
CASSAGDRPYNEQFF
>-|TRBV7-2|TRBJ2-2|-
TGTGCCAGCAGCCCAATGTGGGGTTTCACCGGGGAGCTGTTTTTT
CASSPMWGFTGELFF
>-|TRBV28|TRBJ2-3|many
TGTGCCAGCAGTCAACAGTCAGATACGCAGTATTTT
CASSQQSDTQYF
>-|TRBV27|TRBJ1-6|many
TGTGCCAGCAGTTTATTCGGCCCCGGTCTGAGAGGGTCTAATTCACCCCTCCACTTT
CASSLFGPGLRGSNSPLHF
>-|TRBV4-3|TRBJ2-7|-
TGCGCCAGCAGCCAAGATCATAGCCAGGCGGGTTACGAGCAGTACTTC
CASSQDHSQAGYEQYF
>TRBD2|TRBV7-3|TRBJ2-1|-
TGTGCCAGCAGCTTAATCGCGGGGGGCAGCGTTGAGCAGTTCTTC
CASSLIAGGSVEQFF
>-|TRBV5-1|TRBJ1-5|many
TGCGCCAGCAGCTTGGGGTTCCAGCCCAATCAGCCCCAGCATTTT
CASSLGFQPNQPQHF
>-|TRBV6-1|TRBJ2-1|-
TGTGCCAGCAGTGTGCCGGGACGTCAATTCTTC
CASSVPGRQFF
>-|TRBV7-3|TRBJ2-1|many
TGTGCCAGCAGCTCCTCTAGCGACGTCGATGAGCAGTTCTTC
CASSSSSDVDEQFF